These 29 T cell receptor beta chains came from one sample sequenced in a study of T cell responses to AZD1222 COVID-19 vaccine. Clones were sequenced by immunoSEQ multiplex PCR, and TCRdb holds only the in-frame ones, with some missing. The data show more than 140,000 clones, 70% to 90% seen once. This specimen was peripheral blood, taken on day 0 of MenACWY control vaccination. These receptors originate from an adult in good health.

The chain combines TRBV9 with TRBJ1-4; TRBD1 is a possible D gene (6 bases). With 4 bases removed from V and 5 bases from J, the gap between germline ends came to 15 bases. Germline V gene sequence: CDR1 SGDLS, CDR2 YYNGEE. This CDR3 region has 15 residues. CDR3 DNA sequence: TGTGCCAGCAGCTCCCGACCCGGGGGCAATGAAAAACTGTTTTTT. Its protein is CASSSRPGGNEKLFF.

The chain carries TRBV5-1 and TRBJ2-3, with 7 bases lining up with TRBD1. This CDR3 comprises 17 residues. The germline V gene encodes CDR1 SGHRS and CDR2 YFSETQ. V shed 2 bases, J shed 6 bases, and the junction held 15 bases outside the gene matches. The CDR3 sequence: CASSLQTGTALGDTQYF. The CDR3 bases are TGCGCCAGCAGCTTACAAACCGGGACAGCCCTGGGCGATACGCAGTATTTT.

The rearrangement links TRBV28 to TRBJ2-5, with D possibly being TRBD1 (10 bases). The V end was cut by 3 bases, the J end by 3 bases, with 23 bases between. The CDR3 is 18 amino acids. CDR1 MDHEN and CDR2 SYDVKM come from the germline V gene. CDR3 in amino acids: CASSLMTGGSSGEETQYF. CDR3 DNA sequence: TGTGCCAGCAGTTTGATGACAGGGGGCTCTAGCGGGGAAGAGACCCAGTACTTC.

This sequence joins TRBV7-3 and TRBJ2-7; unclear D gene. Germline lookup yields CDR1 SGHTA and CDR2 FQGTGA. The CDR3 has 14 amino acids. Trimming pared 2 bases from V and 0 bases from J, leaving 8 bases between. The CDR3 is CASSLRSDSYEQYF. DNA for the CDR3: TGTGCCAGCAGCTTACGTAGTGACTCCTACGAGCAGTACTTC. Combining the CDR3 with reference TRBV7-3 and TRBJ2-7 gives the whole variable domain GAGVSQTPSNKVTEKGKYVELRCDPISGHTALYWYRQSLGQGPEFLIYFQGTGAADDSGLPNDRFFAVRPEGSVSTLKIQRTERGDSAVYLCASSLRSDSYEQYFGPGTRLTVT.

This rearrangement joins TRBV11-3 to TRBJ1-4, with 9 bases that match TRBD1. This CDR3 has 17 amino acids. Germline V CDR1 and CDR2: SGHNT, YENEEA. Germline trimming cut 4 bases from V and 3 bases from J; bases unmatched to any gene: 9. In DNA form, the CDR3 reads TGTGCCAGCAGCTCCGGACAGGGGAAGGTCGCTAATGAAAAACTGTTTTTT. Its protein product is CASSSGQGKVANEKLFF. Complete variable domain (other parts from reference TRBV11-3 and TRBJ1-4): EAGVVQSPRYKIIEKKQPVAFWCNPISGHNTLYWYLQNLGQGPELLIRYENEEAVDDSQLPKDRFSAERLKGVDSTLKIQPAELGDSAVYLCASSSGQGKVANEKLFFGSGTQLSVL.

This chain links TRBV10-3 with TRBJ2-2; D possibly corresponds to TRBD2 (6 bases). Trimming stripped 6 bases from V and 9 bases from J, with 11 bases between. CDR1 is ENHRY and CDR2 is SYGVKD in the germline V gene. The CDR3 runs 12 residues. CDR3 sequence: CAIRASDRELFF. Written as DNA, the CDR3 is TGTGCCATCAGGGCTAGCGATCGGGAGCTGTTTTTT.

CDR3 coding DNA: TGTGCCAGCAGTCCAACAGGGAGGTCTGGAAACACCATATATTTT. It is translated as CASSPTGRSGNTIYF. The gene calls are TRBV28 and TRBJ1-3, with D perhaps TRBD1 (6 bases). This CDR3 region has 15 residues. The ends were cut back, 5 bases at V and 1 base at J, with 12 bases in the middle. From germline, CDR1 is MDHEN and CDR2 SYDVKM.

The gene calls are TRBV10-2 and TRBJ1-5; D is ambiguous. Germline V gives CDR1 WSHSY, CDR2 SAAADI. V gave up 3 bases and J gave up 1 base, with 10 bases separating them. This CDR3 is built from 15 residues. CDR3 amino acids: CASSDSGRSNQPQHF. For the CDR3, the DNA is TGCGCCAGCAGTGATTCCGGACGGAGCAATCAGCCCCAGCATTTT.

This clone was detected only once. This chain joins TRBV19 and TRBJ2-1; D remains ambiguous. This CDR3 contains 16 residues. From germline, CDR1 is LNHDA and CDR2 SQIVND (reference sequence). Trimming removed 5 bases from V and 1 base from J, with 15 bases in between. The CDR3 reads CASSVGWERSYNEQFF. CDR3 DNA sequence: TGTGCCAGTAGTGTGGGGTGGGAAAGGTCCTACAATGAGCAGTTCTTC.

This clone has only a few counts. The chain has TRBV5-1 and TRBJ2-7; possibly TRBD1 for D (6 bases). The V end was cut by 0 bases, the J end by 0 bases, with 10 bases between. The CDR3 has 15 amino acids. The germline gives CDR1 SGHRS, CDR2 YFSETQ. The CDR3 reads CASSLGTASSYEQYF. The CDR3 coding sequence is TGCGCCAGCAGCTTGGGGACAGCGTCCTCCTACGAGCAGTACTTC.

The CDR3 is CASSPGTVYGYTF. For the CDR3, the DNA is TGTGCCAGCAGTCCCGGGACAGTCTACGGCTACACCTTC. This sequence joins TRBV6-2 or TRBV6-3 and TRBJ1-2; 7 bases match TRBD1. This CDR3 comprises 13 residues. After removal of 5 bases from V and 8 bases from J, the junction contained 8 bases not matched to a gene. CDR1 is MNHEY and CDR2 is SVGEGT in the germline V gene.

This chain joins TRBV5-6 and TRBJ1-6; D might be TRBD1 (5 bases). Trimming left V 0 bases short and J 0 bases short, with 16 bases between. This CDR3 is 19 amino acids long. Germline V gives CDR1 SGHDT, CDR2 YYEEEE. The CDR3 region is CASSLEGSGESSYNSPLHF. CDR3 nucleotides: TGTGCCAGCAGCTTGGAAGGATCGGGGGAGAGCTCCTATAATTCACCCCTCCACTTT.

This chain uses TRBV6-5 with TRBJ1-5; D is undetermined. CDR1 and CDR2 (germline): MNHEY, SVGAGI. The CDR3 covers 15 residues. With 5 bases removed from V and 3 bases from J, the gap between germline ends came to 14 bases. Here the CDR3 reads CASSPHSGDNQPQHF. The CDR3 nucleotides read TGTGCCAGCAGTCCCCACTCCGGGGACAATCAGCCCCAGCATTTT.

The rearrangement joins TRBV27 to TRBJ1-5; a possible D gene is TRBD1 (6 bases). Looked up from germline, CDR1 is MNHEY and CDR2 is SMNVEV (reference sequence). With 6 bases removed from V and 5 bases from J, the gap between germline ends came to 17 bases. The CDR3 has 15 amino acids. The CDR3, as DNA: TGTGCCAGCAGCCCGGCGGCAGGGGTTTATCAGCCCCAGCATTTT. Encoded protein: CASSPAAGVYQPQHF.

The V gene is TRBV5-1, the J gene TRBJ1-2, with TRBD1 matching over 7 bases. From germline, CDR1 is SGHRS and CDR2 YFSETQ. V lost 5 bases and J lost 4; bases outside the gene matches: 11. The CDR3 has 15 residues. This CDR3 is CASSMGDQGVYGYTF. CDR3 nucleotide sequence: TGCGCCAGCAGTATGGGGGACCAGGGGGTCTATGGCTACACCTTC.

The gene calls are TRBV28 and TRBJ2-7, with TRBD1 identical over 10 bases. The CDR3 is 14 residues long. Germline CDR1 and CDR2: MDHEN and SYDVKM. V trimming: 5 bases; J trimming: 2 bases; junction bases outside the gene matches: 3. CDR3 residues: CASSRGQGTYEQYF. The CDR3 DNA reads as TGTGCCAGCAGTCGGGGACAGGGGACCTACGAGCAGTACTTC. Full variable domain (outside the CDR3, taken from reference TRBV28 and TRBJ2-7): DVKVTQSSRYLVKRTGEKVFLECVQDMDHENMFWYRQDPGLGLRLIYFSYDVKMKEKGDIPEGYSVSREKKERFSLILESASTNQTSMYLCASSRGQGTYEQYFGPGTRLTVT.

DNA for the CDR3: TGTGCCAGAAGCGAGAGACCGACCCTGAACACTGAAGCTTTCTTT. Encoded protein: CARSERPTLNTEAFF. The genes are TRBV5-3 and TRBJ1-1; no definite D call. TRBV5-3 is an open reading frame whose function is uncertain. The CDR3 sequence is 15 residues long. V lost 4 bases and J lost 0, with 13 bases in between.

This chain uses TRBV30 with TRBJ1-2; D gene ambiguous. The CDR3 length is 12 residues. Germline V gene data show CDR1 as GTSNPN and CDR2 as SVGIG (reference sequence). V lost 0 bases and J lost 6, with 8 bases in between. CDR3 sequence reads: CAWSVYSHGYTF. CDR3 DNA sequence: TGTGCCTGGAGTGTATATAGCCATGGCTACACCTTC.

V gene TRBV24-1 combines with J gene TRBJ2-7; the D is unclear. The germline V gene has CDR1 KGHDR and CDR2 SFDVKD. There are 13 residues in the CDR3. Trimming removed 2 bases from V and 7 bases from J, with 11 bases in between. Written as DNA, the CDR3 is TGTGCCACCAGTGATTCTCTAGGGCGGGAGCAGTACTTC. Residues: CATSDSLGREQYF.

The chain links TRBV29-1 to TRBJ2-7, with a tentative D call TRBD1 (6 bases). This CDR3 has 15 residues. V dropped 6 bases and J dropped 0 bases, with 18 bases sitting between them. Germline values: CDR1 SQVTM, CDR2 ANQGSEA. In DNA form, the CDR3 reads TGCAGCGTCGGTACAGACAGGCTGACCTCCTACGAGCAGTACTTC. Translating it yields CSVGTDRLTSYEQYF.

The CDR3, as DNA: TGTGCCAGCAGTGAAATAGGGTACGGTGTGCAGTACTTC. Translated, it gives CASSEIGYGVQYF. The genes are TRBV2 and TRBJ2-7, with D unresolved. CDR1 is SNHLY, CDR2 FYNNEI, per germline. The CDR3 is 13 residues long. V lost 2 bases and J lost 9, with 14 bases in between.

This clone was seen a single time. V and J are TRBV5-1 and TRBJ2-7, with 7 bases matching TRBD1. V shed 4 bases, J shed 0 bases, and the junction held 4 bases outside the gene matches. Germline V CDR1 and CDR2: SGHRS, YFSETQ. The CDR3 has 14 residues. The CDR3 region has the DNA TGCGCCAGCAGCGAACAGGGGAGCTCCTACGAGCAGTACTTC. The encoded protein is CASSEQGSSYEQYF.

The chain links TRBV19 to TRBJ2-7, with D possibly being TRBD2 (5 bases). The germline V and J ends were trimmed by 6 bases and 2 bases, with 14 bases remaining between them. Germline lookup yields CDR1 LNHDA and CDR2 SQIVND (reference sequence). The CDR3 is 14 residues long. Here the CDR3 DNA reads TGTGCCAGTAGCCCGGTCGGGAAACCCTACGAGCAGTACTTC. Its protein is CASSPVGKPYEQYF. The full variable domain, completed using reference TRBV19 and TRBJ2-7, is DGGITQSPKYLFRKEGQNVTLSCEQNLNHDAMYWYRQDPGQGLRLIYYSQIVNDFQKGDIAEGYSVSREKKESFPLTVTSAQKNPTAFYLCASSPVGKPYEQYFGPGTRLTVT.

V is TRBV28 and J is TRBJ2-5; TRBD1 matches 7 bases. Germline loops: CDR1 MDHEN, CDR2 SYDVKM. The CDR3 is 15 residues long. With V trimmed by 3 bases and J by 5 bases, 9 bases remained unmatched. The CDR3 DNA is TGTGCCAGCAGTTTCGGGGCAGGGGGTCATGAGACCCAGTACTTC. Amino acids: CASSFGAGGHETQYF.

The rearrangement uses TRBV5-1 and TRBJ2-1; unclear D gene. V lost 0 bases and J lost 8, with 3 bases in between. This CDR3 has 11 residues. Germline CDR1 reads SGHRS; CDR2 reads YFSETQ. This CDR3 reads CASSLEYEQFF. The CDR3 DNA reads TGCGCCAGCAGCTTGGAGTATGAGCAGTTCTTC.

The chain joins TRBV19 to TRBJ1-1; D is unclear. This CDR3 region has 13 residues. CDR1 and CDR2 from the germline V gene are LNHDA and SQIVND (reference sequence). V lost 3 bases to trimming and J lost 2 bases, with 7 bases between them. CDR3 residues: CASSIWGNTEAFF. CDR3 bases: TGTGCCAGTAGTATTTGGGGAAACACTGAAGCTTTCTTT.

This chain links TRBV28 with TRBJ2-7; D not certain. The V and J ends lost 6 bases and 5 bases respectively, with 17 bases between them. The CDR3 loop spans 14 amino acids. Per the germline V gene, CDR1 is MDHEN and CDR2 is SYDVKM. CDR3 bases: TGTGCCAGCAGCCACACCCGGATGGTTAACGAGCAGTACTTC. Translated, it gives CASSHTRMVNEQYF.

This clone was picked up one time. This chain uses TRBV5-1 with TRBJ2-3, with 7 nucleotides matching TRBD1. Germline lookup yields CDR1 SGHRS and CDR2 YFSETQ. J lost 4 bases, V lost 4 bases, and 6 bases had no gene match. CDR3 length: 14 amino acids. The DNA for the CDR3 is TGCGCCAGCAGCGGTGAGGGGGCCCCAGATACGCAGTATTTT. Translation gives CASSGEGAPDTQYF. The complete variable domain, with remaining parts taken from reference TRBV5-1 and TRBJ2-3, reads KAGVTQTPRYLIKTRGQQVTLSCSPISGHRSVSWYQQTPGQGLQFLFEYFSETQRNKGNFPGRFSGRQFSNSRSEMNVSTLELGDSALYLCASSGEGAPDTQYFGPGTRLTVL.

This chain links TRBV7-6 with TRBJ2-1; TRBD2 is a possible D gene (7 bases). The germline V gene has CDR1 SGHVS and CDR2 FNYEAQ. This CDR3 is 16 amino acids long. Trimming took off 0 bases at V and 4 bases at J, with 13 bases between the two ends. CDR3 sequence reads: CASSLARRGAYNEQFF. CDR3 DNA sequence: TGTGCCAGCAGCTTAGCGCGACGGGGGGCGTACAATGAGCAGTTCTTC.